This TCR beta chain was retrieved from a study of T-cell reconstitution after alpha-beta-depleted transplantation in children. Study-wide findings and caveats: Reports say that about two months after transplant, the alpha-beta T cells came out of several hundred graft clones that had expanded. T cells produced anew were the main source of T-cell counts and diversity one year after transplant.

As it was prepared, the TCRbeta library received unique molecular identifiers. TCRdb reanalysed the PCR reads using MiXCR and keeps one entry per CDR3 protein. The table lists 200,000 or so distinct CDR3 sequences, about 6% of them singletons. Many counts were recorded for this clonotype. Its antigen remains unknown. The CDR3 is made up of 14 amino acids. Trimming took 5 bases from V and 3 from J, leaving 14 bases between them. The V gene's germline CDR1 is MNHEY and CDR2 SMNVEV (reference sequence). This material consisted of PBMCs, taken before TCRalphabeta/CD19-depleted stem cell transplant. The source of this sequence is a girl under three years old with combined immunodeficiency, due to receive a stem cell transplant. The rearrangement links TRBV27 to TRBJ2-7, with D tentatively TRBD2 (6 bases). CDR3 sequence: CASSNGVGGYEQYF. The CDR3 DNA is TGTGCCAGCAGTAATGGGGTGGGAGGCTACGAGCAGTACTTC.